The next 18 T cell receptor beta chains were all read from a single sample in a study of cytomegalovirus exposure and HLA in healthy donors. The PCR made use of 60 Vbeta and 13 Jbeta primers. The table came from immunoSEQ multiplex PCR; TCRdb's copy has only in-frame clones and leaves some out. The data contain some 85,000 clones, roughly 80% of them singletons. Source material: PBMCs. The receptors come from a woman aged 45-65 years in good health and CMV-seronegative.

CDR3 sequence reads: CASSLVGRFNQPQHF. CDR3 coding DNA: TGTGCCAGCAGCTTGGTGGGCAGATTCAATCAGCCCCAGCATTTT. The chain has TRBV5-8 and TRBJ1-5; D unclear. This CDR3 spans 15 amino acids. V was shortened by 0 bases and J by 3 bases, with 10 bases between the two germline ends. Germline V gene sequence: CDR1 SGHTS, CDR2 YDEGEE. The complete variable domain, with remaining parts taken from reference TRBV5-8 and TRBJ1-5, reads EAGVTQSPTHLIKTRGQQATLRCSPISGHTSVYWYQQALGLGLQFLLWYDEGEERNRGNFPPRFSGRQFPNYSSELNVNALELEDSALYLCASSLVGRFNQPQHFGDGTRLSIL.

The chain uses TRBV7-6 and TRBJ1-1; D might be TRBD1 (6 bases). Germline-derived CDR1 and CDR2 are SGHVS and FNYEAQ. Trimming removed 5 bases at V and 1 base at J, with 14 bases between. The CDR3 contains 15 residues. CDR3 amino acids: CASSQQQGQNTEAFF. CDR3 nucleotides: TGTGCCAGCAGCCAGCAACAGGGACAGAACACTGAAGCTTTCTTT. Together with reference TRBV7-6 and TRBJ1-1, the CDR3 gives the full variable domain: GAGVSQSPRYKVTKRGQDVALRCDPISGHVSLYWYRQALGQGPEFLTYFNYEAQQDKSGLPNDRFSAERPEGSISTLTIQRTEQRDSAMYRCASSQQQGQNTEAFFGQGTRLTVV.

The chain recombines TRBV28 with TRBJ2-7, with 8 nucleotides matching TRBD1. Germline V gives CDR1 MDHEN, CDR2 SYDVKM. The V gene end was trimmed by 3 bases and the J gene end by 1 base; junction bases not matched to a gene: 8. This CDR3 region has 16 residues. The CDR3 coding sequence is TGTGCCAGCAGTTTTGATACCCGGACAGGGTCCTACGAGCAGTACTTC. It encodes CASSFDTRTGSYEQYF.

The gene calls are TRBV7-9 and TRBJ2-2; tentative D call: TRBD1 (6 bases). The germline CDR1 and CDR2 sequences are SEHNR and FQNEAQ (reference sequence). The CDR3 totals 12 residues. V was clipped by 4 bases and J by 15 bases, with 15 bases between them. The CDR3, as DNA: TGTGCCAGCAGCTCGAGAGGGACAAGGATGTTTTTT. Its translation: CASSSRGTRMFF.

In this sample, this clone turned up a few times. The chain is built from TRBV9 and TRBJ2-1, with 10 bases fitting TRBD2. From germline, CDR1 is SGDLS and CDR2 YYNGEE. There are 15 residues in the CDR3. J gave up 4 bases and V 4 bases, and 5 bases lay outside the gene matches. The CDR3 spells CASSTSGEGYNEQFF. CDR3 nucleotides: TGTGCCAGCAGCACTAGCGGGGAGGGGTACAATGAGCAGTTCTTC.

The chain combines TRBV4-2 with TRBJ2-3; D remains unclear. This CDR3 contains 13 residues. The V end lost 4 bases, the J end lost 5 bases, and 10 bases lay between the germline ends. The germline V gene has CDR1 LGHNA and CDR2 YNFKEQ. The CDR3 nucleotides read TGTGCCAGCAGCCCCCAAAGAGGAGATACGCAGTATTTT. Translating gives CASSPQRGDTQYF.

V gene TRBV5-4 combines with J gene TRBJ2-2, with a weak D call TRBD2 (6 bases). Between the trimmed V and J ends, which lost 0 bases and 6 bases, there was a span of 6 bases. CDR3 length: 13 residues. Germline-derived CDR1 and CDR2 are SGHNT and YYREEE (reference sequence). CDR3 in DNA: TGTGCCAGCAGCTTGGGGGGGGCCGGGGAGCTGTTTTTT. Translation: CASSLGGAGELFF.

The chain uses TRBV7-9 and TRBJ1-5; 8 bases match TRBD1. CDR1 and CDR2 (germline): SEHNR, FQNEAQ (reference sequence). The junction had 3 bases not matched to a gene; V was cut back by 3 bases and J by 2 bases. The CDR3 contains 15 residues. The CDR3 sequence: CASSFGQGGNQPQHF. The DNA of the CDR3 is TGTGCCAGCAGCTTTGGACAGGGAGGCAATCAGCCCCAGCATTTT.

This clone was observed once. The chain employs TRBV7-2 and TRBJ2-5; 7 bases fit TRBD2. Trimming cost V 5 bases and J 7 bases; bases outside gene matches: 10. Germline loops: CDR1 SGHTA, CDR2 FQGNSA. This CDR3 comprises 14 residues. The chain's CDR3 is CASSPGGSQRTQYF. The CDR3 DNA sequence: TGTGCCAGCAGCCCCGGGGGGAGCCAGAGGACCCAGTACTTC.

The chain is built from TRBV6-1 and TRBJ2-1, with D uncertain. The CDR3 contains 15 residues. CDR1 and CDR2 from the germline V gene are MNHNS and SASEGT. With 0 bases removed from V and 2 bases from J, the gap between germline ends came to 8 bases. Written as DNA, the CDR3 is TGTGCCAGCAGTGAAGCATTGTCCACCTACAATGAGCAGTTCTTC. The encoded protein is CASSEALSTYNEQFF.

CDR3 amino acids: CASSLGTGGAETQYF. The CDR3 DNA reads TGTGCCAGCTCACTCGGGACAGGGGGCGCGGAGACCCAGTACTTC. The chain uses TRBV18 and TRBJ2-5; 12 bases align to TRBD1. The CDR3 spans 15 residues. The germline V gene encodes CDR1 KGHSH and CDR2 LQKENI. J was trimmed by 5 bases and V by 4 bases; bases with no gene match: 5. The full variable domain, in which reference TRBV18 and TRBJ2-5 provide the parts outside the CDR3, is NAGVMQNPRHLVRRRGQEARLRCSPMKGHSHVYWYRQLPEEGLKFMVYLQKENIIDESGMPKERFSAEFPKEGPSILRIQQVVRGDSAAYFCASSLGTGGAETQYFGPGTRLLVL.

The rearrangement uses TRBV6-4 and TRBJ2-1, with TRBD2 matching 7 bases. CDR1 and CDR2 from the germline V gene are MRHNA and SNTAGT. The CDR3 length is 15 residues. The V segment lost 3 bases and the J segment 8 bases; nucleotides outside the gene matches: 10. CDR3 sequence reads: CASSDSPGGSDEQFF. DNA for the CDR3: TGTGCCAGCAGTGATAGCCCCGGGGGGTCGGATGAGCAGTTCTTC.

The chain couples TRBV5-6 to TRBJ1-1; unclear D gene. CDR3 length: 16 amino acids. The V gene lost 0 bases and the J gene lost 1 base, with 13 bases spanning the gap. The germline V gene has CDR1 SGHDT and CDR2 YYEEEE. This CDR3 is CASSLELREPNTEAFF. CDR3 nucleotides: TGTGCCAGCAGCTTGGAACTGAGGGAGCCGAACACTGAAGCTTTCTTT. The whole variable domain, remainder taken from reference TRBV5-6 and TRBJ1-1, is DAGVTQSPTHLIKTRGQQVTLRCSPKSGHDTVSWYQQALGQGPQFIFQYYEEEERQRGNFPDRFSGHQFPNYSSELNVNALLLGDSALYLCASSLELREPNTEAFFGQGTRLTVV.

The rearrangement links TRBV5-4 to TRBJ2-1; TRBD2 aligns across 11 bases. J lost 4 bases, V lost 4 bases, and 7 bases had no gene match. Germline lookup yields CDR1 SGHNT and CDR2 YYREEE (reference sequence). There are 16 residues in the CDR3. CDR3 region: CASSPPGTSGYNEQFF. CDR3 in DNA: TGTGCCAGCAGCCCACCCGGGACTAGCGGTTACAATGAGCAGTTCTTC. Looking up the rest from reference TRBV5-4 and TRBJ2-1 gives the full variable domain: ETGVTQSPTHLIKTRGQQVTLRCSSQSGHNTVSWYQQALGQGPQFIFQYYREEENGRGNFPPRFSGLQFPNYSSELNVNALELDDSALYLCASSPPGTSGYNEQFFGPGTRLTVL.

This chain's CDR3 is CASREPQISPLHF. The CDR3 DNA reads as TGTGCCAGCAGGGAACCACAGATTTCACCCCTCCACTTT. The chain combines TRBV28 with TRBJ1-6; D gene ambiguous. CDR1 is MDHEN and CDR2 is SYDVKM in the germline V gene. V was trimmed by 6 bases and J by 9 bases, leaving 12 bases between them. The CDR3 runs to 13 residues.

The V and J genes are TRBV6-1 and TRBJ2-7, with 8 positions matching TRBD1. The CDR3 extends over 18 amino acids. Germline V gene sequence: CDR1 MNHNS, CDR2 SASEGT. With 3 bases clipped from V and 9 bases from J, the junction kept 22 bases outside the gene matches. CDR3 in amino acids: CASSDPTGDEAPSSRQYV. DNA for the CDR3: TGTGCCAGCAGTGACCCGACAGGGGACGAAGCCCCTAGTTCCAGGCAGTACGTC.

The chain recombines TRBV6-5 with TRBJ2-7; no clear D gene. There are 15 residues in the CDR3. Trimming took off 0 bases at V and 2 bases at J, with 11 bases between the two ends. Germline V CDR1 and CDR2: MNHEY, SVGAGI. Written as DNA, the CDR3 is TGTGCCAGCAGTTACTCCCAGCGTTCAGCCTACGAGCAGTACTTC. Translating it yields CASSYSQRSAYEQYF.

The genes are TRBV2 and TRBJ2-4; possibly TRBD1 for D (7 bases). This CDR3 is built from 15 residues. Germline V lookup: CDR1 SNHLY, CDR2 FYNNEI. V lost 3 bases and J lost 0, with 9 bases in between. The CDR3 sequence: CASSDRGVAKNIQYF. DNA of the CDR3: TGTGCCAGCAGTGACAGGGGGGTAGCCAAAAACATTCAGTACTTC.